The clone carrying this T cell receptor (beta chain) was counted at least ten times. Its matching antigen is unknown. The source of the sample is a study of CD8 T cells in ankylosing spondylitis. Study results and caveats: Reportedly, significant enrichment of disease-linked clones occurred in matched ankylosing spondylitis synovial fluid.

TCRdb reprocessed the 5' RACE reads via MiXCR and lists one record per CDR3 protein. The sample lists some 220,000 distinct CDR3 sequences, 10% to 13% occurring once. The CDR3 extends over 13 amino acids. Germline V CDR1 and CDR2: DFQATT, SNEGSKA (reference sequence). With 3 bases removed from V and 6 bases from J, the gap between germline ends came to 13 bases. The sequence was obtained from a male donor with ankylosing spondylitis or in good health (not recorded which). Material for sequencing was blood, either unsorted or a sorted T cell fraction (not recorded which). The chain uses TRBV20-1 and TRBJ2-3; TRBD1 is a possible D gene (6 bases). In DNA, the CDR3 is TGCAGTGCTAGTGCCACAGGGACCGATACGCAGTATTTT. Its protein product is CSASATGTDTQYF.